The 9 T cell receptor beta chains given below trace back to one sample, sequenced in a study of blood T cell repertoires in COVID-19 (dated by TCRdb to 2018 to 2021). The library was generated by the immunoSEQ multiplex PCR assay. TCRdb stores this immuneACCESS table with in-frame sequences only. Part of the clones is absent; in the studies checked, under half of the shortfall reflects unresolved V genes, and no reason is known for the rest. Present in this sample are roughly 500,000 clones, about 91% of which were seen just once. The top ten constitute 0.7% to 1% of the sample. Sequences were obtained from peripheral blood. The receptors shown here come from a man aged 18 to 30 with COVID-19, enrolled during active disease.

The chain has TRBV25-1 and TRBJ2-5, with 7 bases that match TRBD2. CDR1 is MGHDK and CDR2 is SYGVNS in the germline V gene. The CDR3 is 14 residues long. Trimming removed 3 bases from V and 2 bases from J; junction bases left unmatched: 3. The CDR3 protein is CASSDVGLQETQYF. In DNA, the CDR3 is TGTGCCAGCAGTGATGTGGGACTACAAGAGACCCAGTACTTC.

The rearrangement joins TRBV27 to TRBJ2-7; the match to TRBD1 covers 7 bases. Germline V gene sequence: CDR1 MNHEY, CDR2 SMNVEV (reference sequence). V lost 4 bases, J lost 2 bases, and 8 bases stayed unmatched. The CDR3 contains 15 residues. The CDR3 sequence: CASSSNRDRAYEQYF. Written as DNA, the CDR3 is TGTGCCAGCAGTTCAAACCGGGACAGAGCCTACGAGCAGTACTTC.

The chain links TRBV2 to TRBJ2-1; D is unclear. V was clipped by 4 bases and J by 3 bases, with 4 bases between them. The V gene's germline CDR1 is SNHLY and CDR2 FYNNEI. This CDR3 has 12 amino acids. CDR3 in amino acids: CASSGDYNEQFF. Written as DNA, the CDR3 is TGTGCCAGCAGTGGAGACTACAATGAGCAGTTCTTC.

The chain links TRBV28 to TRBJ1-6; the D gene is possibly TRBD1 (5 bases). The ends were cut back, 7 bases at V and 5 bases at J, with 12 bases in the middle. CDR1 MDHEN and CDR2 SYDVKM come from the germline V gene. CDR3 length: 14 amino acids. The chain's CDR3 is CASTQGYNNSPLHF. CDR3 nucleotide sequence: TGTGCCAGCACTCAGGGCTACAATAATTCACCCCTCCACTTT.

This chain connects TRBV3-1 (or the pseudogene TRBV3-2) to TRBJ1-3, with 7 bases fitting TRBD1. J gave up 4 bases and V 4 bases, and 7 bases lay outside the gene matches. Germline CDR1 LGHDT, CDR2 YNNKEL (reference sequence). The CDR3 runs 15 residues. The CDR3 protein is CASSLGRQGGNTIYF. As DNA, the CDR3 is TGTGCCAGCAGCCTCGGGAGACAGGGAGGAAACACCATATATTTT.

The chain is built from TRBV11-2 and TRBJ2-3; TRBD2 matches at 13 bases. Looked up from germline, CDR1 is SGHAT and CDR2 is FQNNGV. CDR3 length: 16 amino acids. V gave up 2 bases and J gave up 6 bases; unmatched junction bases: 5. CDR3 amino acids: CASSLFGLAGVDTQYF. The CDR3 nucleotides read TGTGCCAGCAGCTTATTCGGACTAGCGGGAGTGGATACGCAGTATTTT.

J is TRBJ2-2 and V is TRBV11-3; D is possibly TRBD2 (6 bases). CDR1 is SGHNT and CDR2 is YENEEA in the germline V gene. Trimming cost V 3 bases and J 12 bases, with 14 bases left between them. The CDR3 has 13 amino acids. The CDR3 DNA sequence: TGTGCCAGCAGCTTCGGGGGACGGGGGAAGCTGTTTTTT. It codes for CASSFGGRGKLFF. Full variable domain (missing parts from reference TRBV11-3 and TRBJ2-2): EAGVVQSPRYKIIEKKQPVAFWCNPISGHNTLYWYLQNLGQGPELLIRYENEEAVDDSQLPKDRFSAERLKGVDSTLKIQPAELGDSAVYLCASSFGGRGKLFFGEGSRLTVL.

CDR3 sequence (DNA): TGTGCCAGCAGCTCAGATGGGAGTGAGCAGTTCTTC. This translates into CASSSDGSEQFF. V and J are TRBV9 and TRBJ2-1, with D perhaps matching TRBD2 (5 bases). V lost 4 bases, J lost 9 bases, and 11 bases lay in between. CDR1 SGDLS and CDR2 YYNGEE come from the germline V gene. The CDR3 consists of 12 residues.

This chain's CDR3 is CASSLSLSPAGTKNIQYF. The CDR3 DNA sequence: TGTGCCAGCAGCTTATCACTTTCACCGGCAGGGACCAAAAACATTCAGTACTTC. This chain connects TRBV7-9 to TRBJ2-4; tentative D call: TRBD1 (5 bases). The CDR3 sequence is 18 residues long. V was pared by 2 bases and J by 2 bases, with 19 bases between. Germline loops: CDR1 SEHNR, CDR2 FQNEAQ (reference sequence).